Listed here are 17 T cell receptor beta chains from one sample, sequenced in a study of T cell responses to AZD1222 COVID-19 vaccine. Assay used: immunoSEQ multiplex PCR; TCRdb lists only in-frame clones, some missing. There are about 110,000 clones in the sample; approximately 91% occur only once, and roughly 12% lies in the top ten. The sequences come from peripheral blood, collected on day 0 of MenACWY control vaccination. The receptors were sampled from an adult in good health.

The chain joins TRBV19 to TRBJ1-4; 8 positions agree with TRBD1. The germline gives CDR1 LNHDA, CDR2 SQIVND (reference sequence). The CDR3 extends over 16 amino acids. J was trimmed by 6 bases and V by 11 bases; bases with no gene match: 17. The CDR3 DNA reads TGTGCCTCCCAGGGACAGGCCCCTGGGGGCCATGAAAAACTGTTTTTT. It is translated as CASQGQAPGGHEKLFF.

The chain has TRBV29-1 and TRBJ1-4; D ambiguous. The CDR3 contains 13 residues. The V and J ends lost 3 bases and 0 bases respectively, with 5 bases between them. From germline, CDR1 is SQVTM and CDR2 ANQGSEA. The CDR3 reads CSVDGATNEKLFF. CDR3 DNA: TGCAGCGTTGACGGGGCAACTAATGAAAAACTGTTTTTT.

J is TRBJ1-5 and V is TRBV27; 7 nucleotides agree with TRBD1. The CDR3 length is 13 residues. J lost 4 bases, V lost 3 bases, and 0 bases had no gene match. CDR1 and CDR2 from the germline V gene are MNHEY and SMNVEV (reference sequence). Here the CDR3 DNA reads TGTGCCAGCAGTTTCAGGGGGAATCAGCCCCAGCATTTT. Its protein is CASSFRGNQPQHF.

The V gene is TRBV19, the J gene TRBJ1-5, with 7 nucleotides matching TRBD1. Trimming at V came to 5 bases and at J to 1 base, leaving 5 bases not matched to a gene. Germline V gene sequence: CDR1 LNHDA, CDR2 SQIVND (reference sequence). The CDR3 totals 15 residues. CDR3 in amino acids: CASSEGGLSNQPQHF. The CDR3 nucleotides are TGTGCCAGTAGTGAAGGGGGCTTGAGCAATCAGCCCCAGCATTTT.

This chain uses TRBV7-3 with TRBJ1-6; D possibly corresponds to TRBD1 (5 bases). This CDR3 comprises 15 residues. Trimming took off 0 bases at V and 5 bases at J, with 8 bases between the two ends. From germline, CDR1 is SGHTA and CDR2 FQGTGA. The CDR3 DNA sequence: TGTGCCAGCAGCTTAACCGGGGGAAATAATTCACCCCTCCACTTT. This translates into CASSLTGGNNSPLHF.

The rearrangement joins TRBV4-3 to TRBJ1-1; 9 bases agree with TRBD1. From germline, CDR1 is LGHNA and CDR2 YSLEER. The J segment lost 4 bases and the V segment lost 5 bases, leaving 8 bases of the junction unmatched. The CDR3 length is 15 residues. The CDR3 spells CASSSPLTGGTEAFF. The CDR3 DNA reads TGCGCCAGCAGCTCTCCCCTGACAGGGGGCACTGAAGCTTTCTTT.

The genes are TRBV27 and TRBJ1-2; D is undetermined. This CDR3 region has 14 residues. Germline values: CDR1 MNHEY, CDR2 SMNVEV (reference sequence). V dropped 5 bases and J dropped 4 bases, with 14 bases sitting between them. This CDR3 reads CASSPTVHPYGYTF. The CDR3, as DNA: TGTGCCAGCAGTCCCACCGTGCATCCCTATGGCTACACCTTC.

The chain carries TRBV27 and TRBJ2-7; D is possibly TRBD2 (5 bases). This CDR3 comprises 15 residues. Germline lookup yields CDR1 MNHEY and CDR2 SMNVEV (reference sequence). Between the trimmed V and J ends, which lost 3 bases and 5 bases, there was a span of 17 bases. This CDR3 is CASSFGPIGVHEQYF. CDR3 sequence (DNA): TGTGCCAGCAGTTTCGGCCCCATCGGGGTCCACGAGCAGTACTTC.

The chain links TRBV5-1 to TRBJ2-5, with D tentatively TRBD1 or TRBD2 (5 bases each). The CDR3 consists of 16 residues. Germline V CDR1 and CDR2: SGHRS, YFSETQ. Trimming stripped 2 bases from V and 4 bases from J, with 18 bases between. The CDR3 loop reads CASSFGRLAGRETQYF. CDR3 DNA sequence: TGCGCCAGCAGCTTTGGAAGGCTGGCAGGGAGAGAGACCCAGTACTTC.

The rearrangement uses TRBV3-1 (or the pseudogene TRBV3-2) and TRBJ2-1; no reliable D call. The CDR3 has 14 residues. CDR1 and CDR2 from the germline V gene are LGHDT and YNNKEL (reference sequence). V was clipped by 0 bases and J by 3 bases, with 6 bases between them. CDR3 protein: CASSQDPFYNEQFF. The CDR3 DNA reads as TGTGCCAGCAGCCAAGACCCTTTCTACAATGAGCAGTTCTTC.

This rearrangement joins TRBV27 to TRBJ2-7; 13 nucleotides align to TRBD2. The length of the CDR3 is 14 residues. The trim removed 6 bases at V and 6 bases at J, leaving 5 bases unmatched. CDR1 and CDR2 (germline): MNHEY, SMNVEV (reference sequence). The CDR3 region is CASRGLAGVGEQYF. The CDR3 region has the DNA TGTGCCAGCAGAGGACTAGCGGGAGTGGGCGAGCAGTACTTC.

The rearrangement joins TRBV7-9 to TRBJ2-7, with 10 positions matching TRBD2. Germline lookup yields CDR1 SEHNR and CDR2 FQNEAQ (reference sequence). The ends lost 5 bases at V and 5 bases at J; junction bases unmatched: 9. CDR3 length: 15 residues. CDR3 DNA sequence: TGTGCCAGCAGCCCTCTAGCGGGAGTTCTCCACGAGCAGTACTTC. Translated, it gives CASSPLAGVLHEQYF.

This sequence joins TRBV4-1 and TRBJ1-5; the D is unclear. The CDR3 is made up of 13 amino acids. Germline CDR1 and CDR2: MGHRA and YSYEKL. The V gene lost 2 bases and the J gene lost 4 bases, with 6 bases spanning the gap. Here the CDR3 reads CASSQPRNQPQHF. In DNA, the CDR3 is TGCGCCAGCAGCCAACCTAGGAATCAGCCCCAGCATTTT.

CDR3: CASSTPFEGHRNGYTF. As DNA, the CDR3 is TGTGCCAGTAGTACCCCATTCGAGGGTCATCGGAATGGCTACACCTTC. This sequence joins TRBV19 and TRBJ1-2; no clear D gene. CDR3 size: 16 residues. In germline, CDR1 is LNHDA, CDR2 SQIVND (reference sequence). V dropped 4 bases and J dropped 6 bases, with 21 bases sitting between them.

V gene TRBV7-2 combines with J gene TRBJ2-5; 8 bases match TRBD2. The CDR3 extends over 15 amino acids. J lost 4 bases, V lost 5 bases, and 9 bases had no gene match. Germline V CDR1 and CDR2: SGHTA, FQGNSA. In DNA, the CDR3 is TGTGCCAGCAGCACCCAGCGGGAGAGGAGAGAGACCCAGTACTTC. This sequence encodes CASSTQRERRETQYF. Complete variable domain (other parts from reference TRBV7-2 and TRBJ2-5): GAGVSQSPSNKVTEKGKDVELRCDPISGHTALYWYRQSLGQGLEFLIYFQGNSAPDKSGLPSDRFSAERTGGSVSTLTIQRTQQEDSAVYLCASSTQRERRETQYFGPGTRLLVL.

Only one count was recorded for this clone. The chain employs TRBV5-6 and TRBJ2-2, with a tentative D call TRBD1 (5 bases). Per the germline V gene, CDR1 is SGHDT and CDR2 is YYEEEE. V lost 7 bases and J lost 1, with 17 bases in between. The CDR3 has 16 residues. As DNA, the CDR3 is TGTGCCAGCGGGCCTCTGACTGGACAGAACACCGGGGAGCTGTTTTTT. Its translation: CASGPLTGQNTGELFF.

This chain connects TRBV5-4 to TRBJ1-1; D gene ambiguous. V lost 3 bases to trimming and J lost 0 bases, with 15 bases between them. The germline V gene encodes CDR1 SGHNT and CDR2 YYREEE (reference sequence). CDR3 length: 16 amino acids. DNA for the CDR3: TGTGCCAGCAGCTCCGACCGCAAAGAGATGAACACTGAAGCTTTCTTT. As protein: CASSSDRKEMNTEAFF.